These 6 T cell receptor beta chains came from one sample sequenced in a study of T cell responses to AZD1222 COVID-19 vaccine. Method: immunoSEQ multiplex PCR; TCRdb's copy keeps in-frame clones and lacks some. In the table there are approximately 150,000 clones, roughly nine tenths of which are singletons. Here the sequenced sample was peripheral blood, taken on day 0 of AZD1222 vaccination. These receptors were collected from an adult in good health.

This clone was seen a handful of times. The chain carries TRBV6-5 and TRBJ2-7; 9 nucleotides agree with TRBD1. Germline V gene data show CDR1 as MNHEY and CDR2 as SVGAGI. CDR3 length equals 14 residues. V dropped 5 bases and J dropped 2; count of bases not matched to a gene: 4. CDR3 in amino acids: CASSPRTGAYEQYF. Written as DNA, the CDR3 is TGTGCCAGCAGTCCGCGGACAGGGGCCTACGAGCAGTACTTC.

This chain uses TRBV19 with TRBJ2-1, with D unresolved. Germline CDR1 and CDR2: LNHDA and SQIVND (reference sequence). The CDR3 contains 14 residues. Trimming took off 3 bases at V and 0 bases at J, with 6 bases between the two ends. The CDR3 loop is CASSILDSYNEQFF. CDR3 in DNA: TGTGCCAGTAGTATCCTCGACTCCTACAATGAGCAGTTCTTC.

Only a few counts were recorded for this clone. The chain is built from TRBV19 and TRBJ2-1, with 7 bases lining up with TRBD2. The CDR3 has 16 amino acids. J gave up 1 base and V 4 bases, and 7 bases lay outside the gene matches. Germline-derived CDR1 and CDR2 are LNHDA and SQIVND (reference sequence). The CDR3 sequence is CASSTTLAVSYNEQFF. CDR3 bases: TGTGCCAGTAGTACTACTCTAGCGGTTTCCTACAATGAGCAGTTCTTC.

The chain employs TRBV29-1 and TRBJ2-1; TRBD1 matches at 7 bases. The germline gives CDR1 SQVTM, CDR2 ANQGSEA. The CDR3 runs 13 residues. V was pared by 5 bases and J by 6 bases, with 7 bases of the junction left unmatched. CDR3 residues: CSVKRDRVNEQFF. The CDR3 bases are TGCAGCGTTAAACGGGACAGAGTCAATGAGCAGTTCTTC.

This clone was detected once. This chain joins TRBV3-1 (or the pseudogene TRBV3-2) and TRBJ2-5; D is unclear. The V and J ends lost 1 base and 7 bases respectively, with 13 bases between them. The CDR3 sequence is 14 residues long. Looked up from germline, CDR1 is LGHDT and CDR2 is YNNKEL (reference sequence). The DNA for the CDR3 is TGTGCCAGCAGCCAAGGAAGCCGAAGATCGACCCAGTACTTC. This encodes CASSQGSRRSTQYF.

The chain uses TRBV2 and TRBJ1-5; weak D call: TRBD1 (5 bases). Trimming removed 3 bases from V and 1 base from J, with 10 bases in between. Germline V gene sequence: CDR1 SNHLY, CDR2 FYNNEI. This CDR3 has 15 residues. The CDR3 here is CASSDGGSSNQPQHF. For the CDR3, the DNA is TGTGCCAGCAGTGATGGGGGGAGCAGCAATCAGCCCCAGCATTTT.